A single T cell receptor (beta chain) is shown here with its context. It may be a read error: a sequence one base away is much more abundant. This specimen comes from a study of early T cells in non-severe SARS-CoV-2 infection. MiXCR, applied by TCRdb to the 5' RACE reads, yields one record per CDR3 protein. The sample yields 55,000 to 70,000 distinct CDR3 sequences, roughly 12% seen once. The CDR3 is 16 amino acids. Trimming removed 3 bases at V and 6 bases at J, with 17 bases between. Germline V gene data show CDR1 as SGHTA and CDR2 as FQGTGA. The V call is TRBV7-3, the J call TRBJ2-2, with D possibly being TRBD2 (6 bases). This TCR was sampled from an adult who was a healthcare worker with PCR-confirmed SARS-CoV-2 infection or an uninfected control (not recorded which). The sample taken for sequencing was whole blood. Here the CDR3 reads CASSFSGEVMSGELFF. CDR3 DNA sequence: TGTGCCAGCAGCTTCTCGGGAGAGGTGATGTCCGGGGAGCTGTTTTTT.